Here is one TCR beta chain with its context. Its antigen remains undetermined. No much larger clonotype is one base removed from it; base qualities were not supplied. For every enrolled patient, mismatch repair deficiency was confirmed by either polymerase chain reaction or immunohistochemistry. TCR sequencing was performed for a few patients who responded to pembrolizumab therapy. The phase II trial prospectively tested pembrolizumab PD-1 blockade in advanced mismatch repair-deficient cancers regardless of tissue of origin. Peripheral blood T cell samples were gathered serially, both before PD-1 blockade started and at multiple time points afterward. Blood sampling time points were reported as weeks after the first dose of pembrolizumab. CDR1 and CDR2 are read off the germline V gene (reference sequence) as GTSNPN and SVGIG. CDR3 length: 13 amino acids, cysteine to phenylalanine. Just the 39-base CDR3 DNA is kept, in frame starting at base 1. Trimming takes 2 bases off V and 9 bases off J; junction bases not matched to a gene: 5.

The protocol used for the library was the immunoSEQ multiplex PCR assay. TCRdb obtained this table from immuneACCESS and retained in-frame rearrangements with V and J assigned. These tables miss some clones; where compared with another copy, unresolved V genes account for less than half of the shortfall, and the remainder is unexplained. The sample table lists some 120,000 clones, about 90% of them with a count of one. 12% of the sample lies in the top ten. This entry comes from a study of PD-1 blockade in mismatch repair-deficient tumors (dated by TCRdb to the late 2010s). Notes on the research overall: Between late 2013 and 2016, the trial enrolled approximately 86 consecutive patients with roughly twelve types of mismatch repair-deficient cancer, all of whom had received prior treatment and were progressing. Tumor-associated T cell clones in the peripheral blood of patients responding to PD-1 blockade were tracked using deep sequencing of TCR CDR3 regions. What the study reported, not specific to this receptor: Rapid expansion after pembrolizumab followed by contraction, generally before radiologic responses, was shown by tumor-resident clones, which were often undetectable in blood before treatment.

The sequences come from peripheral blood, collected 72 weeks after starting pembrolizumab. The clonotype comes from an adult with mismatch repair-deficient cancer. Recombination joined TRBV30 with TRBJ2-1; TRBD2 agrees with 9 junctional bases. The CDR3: CAWSWLAGTEQFF. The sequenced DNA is TGTGCCTGGAGTTGGCTAGCGGGAACTGAGCAGTTCTTC.